Each of the 30 T cell receptor beta chains below was sequenced from the same sample in a study of blood T cells in healthy people across ages. A second roughly 6 to 12 cycle PCR used barcoded and J-beta primers. TCRdb re-derived calls from the 5' RACE reads in MiXCR, one entry per CDR3 protein. This table holds around 1,000,000 distinct CDR3 sequences, about 25% found once. These data were likewise used in another study, on T cells of mothers and their children.

The sample consisted of blood. The receptors were sampled from a girl under 10 years old in good health.

The genes are TRBV4-3 and TRBJ2-3; D is ambiguous. Looked up from germline, CDR1 is LGHNA and CDR2 is YSLEER. V gave up 3 bases and J gave up 12 bases, with 16 bases separating them. The CDR3 runs to 13 residues. DNA for the CDR3: TGCGCCAGCAGCCAGGAATCTTTCTCTAACCAGTATTTT. Its translation is CASSQESFSNQYF.

The V call is TRBV20-1, the J call TRBJ2-1; perhaps TRBD1 as D (5 bases). With 6 bases removed from V and 4 bases from J, the gap between germline ends came to 13 bases. The CDR3 loop spans 13 amino acids. Germline assignment: CDR1 DFQATT and CDR2 SNEGSKA (reference sequence). CDR3 loop: CSAAQAPYNEQFF. The CDR3 coding sequence is TGCAGTGCGGCACAGGCGCCTTACAATGAGCAGTTCTTC.

V is TRBV4-3 and J is TRBJ2-1; D may be TRBD2 (5 bases). Trimming pared 0 bases from V and 13 bases from J, leaving 16 bases between. Germline V gives CDR1 LGHNA, CDR2 YSLEER. The CDR3 runs 14 residues. The CDR3 nucleotides read TGCGCCAGCAGCCAAGATCTTTCCGGGGTCCACCAGTTCTTC. Its protein product is CASSQDLSGVHQFF.

The chain employs TRBV14 and TRBJ2-6, with 9 bases identical to TRBD1. From germline, CDR1 is SGHDN and CDR2 FVKESK. The V segment lost 5 bases and the J segment 1 base; nucleotides outside the gene matches: 6. CDR3 length equals 17 residues. The CDR3 bases are TGTGCCAGCAGCTTCCGGGACAGGGTGTCTGGGGCCAACGTCCTGACTTTC. Protein product: CASSFRDRVSGANVLTF.

A few counts support this clonotype. The chain couples TRBV25-1 to TRBJ2-7, with 11 bases matching TRBD2. The CDR3 sequence is 18 residues long. CDR1 and CDR2 (germline): MGHDK, SYGVNS. V shed 4 bases and J 2 bases; nucleotides not matched to a gene: 13. In DNA, the CDR3 is TGTGCCAGCAGTGCTAAAGGCCTAGCGGGAGGTAGGGCCTACGAGCAGTACTTC. Translated, it gives CASSAKGLAGGRAYEQYF.

J is TRBJ2-7 and V is TRBV7-2; 7 nucleotides line up with TRBD2. The CDR3 covers 15 residues. Germline CDR1 SGHTA, CDR2 FQGNSA. With V trimmed by 1 base and J by 7 bases, 10 bases remained unmatched. CDR3: CASSLDGRRGGEQYF. DNA for the CDR3: TGTGCCAGCAGCTTAGACGGACGGCGCGGGGGAGAGCAGTACTTC.

This clonotype showed up just a few times. This chain connects TRBV24-1 to TRBJ1-1; D is uncertain. CDR3 length: 13 residues. The V gene lost 4 bases and the J gene lost 0 bases, with 5 bases spanning the gap. The germline V gene has CDR1 KGHDR and CDR2 SFDVKD. This CDR3 is CATSDVMNTEAFF. The CDR3 DNA reads TGTGCCACCAGTGACGTTATGAACACTGAAGCTTTCTTT.

The chain recombines TRBV6-2 or TRBV6-3 with TRBJ1-1; D remains ambiguous. Germline loops: CDR1 MNHEY, CDR2 SVGEGT. This CDR3 is 15 amino acids long. V lost 5 bases, J lost 3 bases, and 16 bases lay in between. CDR3: CASSPWSTQDTEAFF. DNA of the CDR3: TGTGCCAGCAGTCCCTGGAGTACCCAAGACACTGAAGCTTTCTTT.

This clonotype was seen a handful of times. This rearrangement joins TRBV5-1 to TRBJ2-4; the D gene is possibly TRBD1 (5 bases). There are 14 residues in the CDR3. Between the trimmed V and J ends, which lost 3 bases and 12 bases, there was a span of 19 bases. Germline V CDR1 and CDR2: SGHRS, YFSETQ. CDR3 region: CASSSQPQEIHQYF. As DNA, the CDR3 is TGCGCCAGCAGCTCCCAACCACAGGAGATCCATCAGTACTTC.

The chain uses TRBV12-3 or TRBV12-4 and TRBJ2-1; TRBD2 matches at 13 bases. This CDR3 region has 15 residues. Germline trimming cut 8 bases from V and 9 bases from J; bases unmatched to any gene: 10. CDR3 coding DNA: TGTGCCAGCCTTGATCGACTAGCGGGAGGCAGTGAGCAGTTCTTC. Encoded protein: CASLDRLAGGSEQFF.

Remarks on this clonotype: No conserved phenylalanine or tryptophan is present at the end of the CDR3, so a read error is the likely explanation. The chain uses TRBV7-3 and TRBJ1-1; tentative D call: TRBD1 (6 bases). From germline, CDR1 is SGHTA and CDR2 FQGTGA. The CDR3 sequence is 14 residues long. Trimming took off 5 bases at V and 3 bases at J, with 13 bases between the two ends. The CDR3 region has the DNA TGTGCCAGCAGCCCCACGGGGGCGGACACTGAAGCTTTCTCT. Residues: CASSPTGADTEAFS.

The sample holds a few counts of this clonotype. The rearrangement joins TRBV7-9 to TRBJ2-3, with TRBD1 matching 8 bases. The V and J ends lost 5 bases and 8 bases, in that order; junction bases with no gene match: 9. The germline V gene has CDR1 SEHNR and CDR2 FQNEAQ (reference sequence). The CDR3 is 14 amino acids. The CDR3 region has the DNA TGTGCCAGCAGCCCCCGGACAGGGAGAACTACGCAGTATTTT. Translated, it gives CASSPRTGRTTQYF.

The chain couples TRBV20-1 to TRBJ2-5; perhaps TRBD1 as D (5 bases). Between the trimmed V and J ends, which lost 4 bases and 3 bases, there was a span of 12 bases. The CDR3 runs to 13 residues. Germline assignment: CDR1 DFQATT and CDR2 SNEGSKA (reference sequence). The CDR3 here is CSATQGREETQYF. Written as DNA, the CDR3 is TGCAGTGCTACCCAGGGCAGGGAAGAGACCCAGTACTTC.

This clonotype was counted between two and nine times. The chain has TRBV28 and TRBJ2-7; 11 bases agree with TRBD2. CDR3 size: 14 residues. In germline, CDR1 is MDHEN, CDR2 SYDVKM. V was clipped by 3 bases and J by 5 bases; unmatched bases: 3. The CDR3 loop reads CASSLGLAVNEQYF. The CDR3 DNA sequence: TGTGCCAGCAGTTTGGGACTAGCGGTGAACGAGCAGTACTTC.

The rearrangement links TRBV13 to TRBJ1-4, with D possibly TRBD1 on 5 matching bases. The CDR3 loop spans 15 amino acids. V lost 6 bases and J lost 6, with 17 bases in between. Per germline, CDR1 PRHDT and CDR2 FYEKMQ (reference sequence). This chain's CDR3 is CASSPKRGWDEKLFF. The CDR3, as DNA: TGTGCCAGCAGTCCGAAGAGGGGATGGGATGAAAAACTGTTTTTT.

The gene calls are TRBV27 and TRBJ2-4; TRBD1 or TRBD2 may be the D gene (5 bases each). The CDR3 length is 14 residues. The ends were cut back, 6 bases at V and 8 bases at J, with 17 bases in the middle. Germline-derived CDR1 and CDR2 are MNHEY and SMNVEV (reference sequence). CDR3 in amino acids: CASSPQVVGDIQYF. The CDR3 DNA reads as TGTGCCAGCAGCCCACAAGTGGTGGGGGACATTCAGTACTTC.

In the case of this clonotype: At one end the junction does not follow the germline gene, possibly because of a read error. V and J are TRBV2 and TRBJ2-3; no clear D gene. CDR1 is SNHLY, CDR2 FYNNEI, per germline. The CDR3 is made up of 12 amino acids. In DNA, the CDR3 is TGCGCCAGCAGCGAGCCTGCAGATACGCAGTATTTT. Translated, it gives CASSEPADTQYF.

The chain carries TRBV12-5 and TRBJ2-5, with 8 nucleotides matching TRBD1. TRBJ2-7 explains the end of the DNA better; the J call may be wrong. This CDR3 comprises 18 residues. The germline V gene encodes CDR1 LGHNT and CDR2 FRNRAP. DNA for the CDR3: TGTGCTAGTGGTTTGGCCATAGGGACAGGCGCCCTTTCCTACGAGCAGTACTTC. It translates to CASGLAIGTGALSYEQYF.

The sample holds a few counts of this clonotype. As DNA, the CDR3 is TGTGCCAGCAGCTTCCTTCGGGACAGGGGACTCTACGAGCAGTACTTC. This translates into CASSFLRDRGLYEQYF. The V call is TRBV7-2, the J call TRBJ2-7; 10 positions agree with TRBD1. Germline CDR1 is SGHTA and CDR2 is FQGNSA. J lost 3 bases, V lost 3 bases, and 8 bases had no gene match. The length of the CDR3 is 16 residues.

The rearrangement links TRBV9 to TRBJ1-4; the D gene is possibly TRBD1 (5 bases). The V end lost 3 bases, the J end lost 0 bases, and 9 bases lay between the germline ends. CDR1 and CDR2 (germline): SGDLS, YYNGEE. CDR3 length: 15 amino acids. CDR3 sequence (DNA): TGTGCCAGCAGCGCGGGAGGGGCAACTAATGAAAAACTGTTTTTT. Encoded protein: CASSAGGATNEKLFF.

Only a few counts were recorded for this clonotype. A junction end diverges from the germline sequence, so it may reflect a read error. The rearrangement links TRBV29-1 to TRBJ2-1; D unresolved. The germline V gene encodes CDR1 SQVTM and CDR2 ANQGSEA. The CDR3 has 16 amino acids. The CDR3 sequence is CSVAYGQDGRGDEHFF. Written as DNA, the CDR3 is TGCAGCGTTGCCTACGGTCAGGACGGCCGAGGCGATGAGCATTTCTTC.

This sequence joins TRBV20-1 and TRBJ2-5, with D perhaps matching TRBD1 (6 bases). The end of the DNA is better explained by TRBJ2-7, so the J call may be wrong. Germline loops: CDR1 DFQATT, CDR2 SNEGSKA (reference sequence). This CDR3 is built from 13 residues. The DNA for the CDR3 is TGCAGTGCTAGAATGGGGGCCCCCTACGAGCAGTACTTC. This gives the protein CSARMGAPYEQYF.

The chain links TRBV12-3 or TRBV12-4 to TRBJ2-1, with TRBD2 matching 8 bases. The CDR3 extends over 14 amino acids. The trim removed 7 bases at V and 8 bases at J, leaving 10 bases unmatched. The chain's CDR3 is CASTPSSGGDEQFF. CDR3 in DNA: TGTGCCAGCACCCCGAGCAGCGGGGGCGATGAGCAGTTCTTC.

This clonotype was counted a few times. The chain links TRBV12-5 to TRBJ2-3; weak D call: TRBD1 (5 bases). This CDR3 is 15 amino acids long. Per germline, CDR1 LGHNT and CDR2 FRNRAP. Trimming cost V 4 bases and J 6 bases, with 17 bases left between them. The CDR3 loop is CASGSPDRYLDTQYF. Here the CDR3 DNA reads TGTGCTAGTGGTTCTCCCGACAGATATCTCGATACGCAGTATTTT. Variable domain in full (rest from reference TRBV12-5 and TRBJ2-3): DARVTQTPRHKVTEMGQEVTMRCQPILGHNTVFWYRQTMMQGLELLAYFRNRAPLDDSGMPKDRFSAEMPDATLATLKIQPSEPRDSAVYFCASGSPDRYLDTQYFGPGTRLTVL.

This clonotype was observed a few times. The CDR3 loop reads CASSFSSGADNEQFF. CDR3 nucleotides: TGTGCCAGCAGCTTCTCTAGCGGAGCCGACAATGAGCAGTTCTTC. The chain recombines TRBV11-2 with TRBJ2-1, with TRBD2 identical over 7 bases. The germline CDR1 and CDR2 sequences are SGHAT and FQNNGV. The CDR3 runs to 15 residues. V dropped 3 bases and J dropped 5; count of bases not matched to a gene: 7. The whole variable domain, filled in from reference TRBV11-2 and TRBJ2-1, reads EAGVAQSPRYKIIEKRQSVAFWCNPISGHATLYWYQQILGQGPKLLIQFQNNGVVDDSQLPKDRFSAERLKGVDSTLKIQPAKLEDSAVYLCASSFSSGADNEQFFGPGTRLTVL.

In its sample, this clonotype was seen many times. The CDR3 protein is CASSRRGEETQYF. For the CDR3, the DNA is TGTGCCAGCAGCCGCAGGGGAGAAGAGACCCAGTACTTC. The gene calls are TRBV7-9 and TRBJ2-5; a possible D gene is TRBD1 (6 bases). Germline V gives CDR1 SEHNR, CDR2 FQNEAQ (reference sequence). CDR3 size: 13 residues. The V and J ends lost 5 bases and 3 bases respectively, with 10 bases between them.

This clonotype showed up just a few times. The chain couples TRBV4-1 to TRBJ2-5, with D perhaps TRBD1 or TRBD2 (5 bases each). Germline V lookup: CDR1 MGHRA, CDR2 YSYEKL. The V end was cut by 4 bases, the J end by 2 bases, with 14 bases between. This CDR3 comprises 15 residues. CDR3 in amino acids: CASSLLDREQETQYF. The CDR3 DNA follows: TGCGCCAGCAGCCTACTAGACAGAGAACAAGAGACCCAGTACTTC.

The chain combines TRBV20-1 with TRBJ2-7, with 8 bases lining up with TRBD2. V shed 4 bases and J 2 bases; nucleotides not matched to a gene: 10. The germline V gene has CDR1 DFQATT and CDR2 SNEGSKA (reference sequence). This CDR3 region has 15 residues. CDR3 sequence (DNA): TGCAGTGCTATCCCTAGCGGGTATACCCCCTACGAGCAGTACTTC. Translation gives CSAIPSGYTPYEQYF.

The rearrangement links TRBV11-2 to TRBJ2-3, with TRBD2 matching 10 bases. The length of the CDR3 is 15 residues. Trimming cost V 4 bases and J 7 bases; bases outside gene matches: 8. Germline V gene data show CDR1 as SGHAT and CDR2 as FQNNGV. The CDR3 here is CASSSGLAGAHTQYF. CDR3 in DNA: TGTGCCAGCAGCTCGGGGCTAGCGGGGGCCCATACGCAGTATTTT.

There are a few counts of this clonotype. The chain has TRBV27 and TRBJ1-1; possibly TRBD1 for D (6 bases). The germline V gene has CDR1 MNHEY and CDR2 SMNVEV (reference sequence). The CDR3 contains 14 residues. V lost 6 bases and J 1 base, leaving 12 bases between the germline ends. The CDR3 sequence: CASRIRQANTEAFF. In DNA, the CDR3 is TGTGCCAGCAGGATTAGACAGGCGAACACTGAAGCTTTCTTT.